This T cell receptor beta chain was sequenced during a study of T cell clones after liver transplantation. Looking at the study overall: TCRbeta sequencing after a pre-transplant mixed lymphocyte reaction identified graft-donor-reactive clones, later tracked in post-transplant blood.

As concerns this clone: Its antigen is as yet unknown.

This table comes from immunoSEQ multiplex PCR, and its TCRdb copy is limited to in-frame clones, with some not included. The sample gives roughly 70,000 clones, about 88% of which show up once; 2.7% is in the top ten. The CDR3 has 14 amino acids. Germline CDR1 reads ENHRY; CDR2 reads SYGVKD. V was pared by 6 bases and J by 5 bases, with 9 bases of the junction left unmatched. Study-level results: Low donor cell numbers restricted donor-reactive repertoire measurement in a couple of subjects.

The chain uses TRBV10-3 and TRBJ2-5; 7 positions agree with TRBD1. Sequenced here: CD4+ T cells from blood, sampled before liver transplant. The origin of this receptor is a human donor who received a liver transplant. CDR3 in DNA: TGTGCCATCAGGGGTGGACAGGTAGAGGAGACCCAGTACTTC. Residues: CAIRGGQVEETQYF.